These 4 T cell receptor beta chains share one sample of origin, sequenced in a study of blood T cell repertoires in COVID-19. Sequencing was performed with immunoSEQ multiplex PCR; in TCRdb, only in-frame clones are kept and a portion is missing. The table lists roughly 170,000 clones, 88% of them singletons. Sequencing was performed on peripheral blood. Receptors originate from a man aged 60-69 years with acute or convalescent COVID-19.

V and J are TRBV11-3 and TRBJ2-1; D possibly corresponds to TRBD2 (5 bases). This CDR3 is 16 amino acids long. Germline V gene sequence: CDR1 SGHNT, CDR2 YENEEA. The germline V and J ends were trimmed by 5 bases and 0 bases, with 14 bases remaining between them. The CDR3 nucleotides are TGTGCCAGCAGCCTCCAGGCGGGTTCCTCCTACAATGAGCAGTTCTTC. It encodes CASSLQAGSSYNEQFF. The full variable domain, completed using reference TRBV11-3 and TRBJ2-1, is EAGVVQSPRYKIIEKKQPVAFWCNPISGHNTLYWYLQNLGQGPELLIRYENEEAVDDSQLPKDRFSAERLKGVDSTLKIQPAELGDSAVYLCASSLQAGSSYNEQFFGPGTRLTVL.

CDR3 region: CASCRSGFSTDTQYF. CDR3 sequence (DNA): TGTGCCAGCTGCCGTAGCGGCTTTAGCACAGATACGCAGTATTTT. This chain connects TRBV2 to TRBJ2-3; tentative D call: TRBD2 (6 bases). Germline V lookup: CDR1 SNHLY, CDR2 FYNNEI. V was clipped by 8 bases and J by 0 bases, with 15 bases between them. The CDR3 has 15 residues.

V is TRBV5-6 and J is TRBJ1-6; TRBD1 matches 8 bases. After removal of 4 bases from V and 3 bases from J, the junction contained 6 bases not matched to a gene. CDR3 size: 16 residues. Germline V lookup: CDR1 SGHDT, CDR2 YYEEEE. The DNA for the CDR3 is TGTGCCAGCAGCGGGGGACAGGATCACTATAATTCACCCCTCCACTTT. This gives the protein CASSGGQDHYNSPLHF. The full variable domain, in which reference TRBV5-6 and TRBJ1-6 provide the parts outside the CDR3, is DAGVTQSPTHLIKTRGQQVTLRCSPKSGHDTVSWYQQALGQGPQFIFQYYEEEERQRGNFPDRFSGHQFPNYSSELNVNALLLGDSALYLCASSGGQDHYNSPLHFGNGTRLTVT.

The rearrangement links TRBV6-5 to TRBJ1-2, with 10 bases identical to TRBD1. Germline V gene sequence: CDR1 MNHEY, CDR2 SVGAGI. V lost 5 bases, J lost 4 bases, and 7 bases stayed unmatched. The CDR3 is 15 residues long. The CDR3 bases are TGTGCCAGCAGTCCTCGGACAGGGGGGCTCTATGGCTACACCTTC. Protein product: CASSPRTGGLYGYTF.